The TCR beta chain under discussion was sequenced for a study of shared clonotypes between healthy human individuals. Naive CD8 populations comprised CD45RO-negative cells positively selected for CCR7, excluding terminally differentiated effector memory CD45RA+ cells. CDR3 length equals 14 residues. The V gene lost 4 bases and the J gene lost 3 bases, with 12 bases spanning the gap. Germline CDR1 SEHNR, CDR2 FQNEAQ (reference sequence). This was a deep-level run. Genomic DNA belonging to each subset was distributed in equal measure over several immunoSEQ plates. This table comes from immunoSEQ multiplex PCR, and its TCRdb copy is limited to in-frame clones, with some not included. The table has approximately 2,200,000 clones, 85% to 95% seen once; the top ten hold roughly 1.8%. Study results and limitations: Naive subsets tended to show greater estimated richness than memory subsets. The study found lower generation probabilities in non-shared clonotypes than in those shared by all four donors.

Notes on this clone: What it binds is unknown.

The sequenced sample consisted of naive CD8+ T cells from PBMCs. This chain connects TRBV7-9 to TRBJ1-1; a weak D match, TRBD1 (5 bases). This clonotype was sampled from a man between 18 and 29 years old in good health. Some clones in this sample may be carry-over from other donors' samples. The CDR3 bases are TGTGCCAGCAGCTCCGGCGCCAGGGACACTGAAGCTTTCTTT. Its translation is CASSSGARDTEAFF.